This TCR beta chain was identified during a study of PD-L1 blockade in urothelial cancer. Study-wide background: Among blood samples, the median T cell count was approximately 140,000.

The table came from immunoSEQ multiplex PCR; TCRdb's copy has only in-frame clones and leaves some out. The repertoire includes tens of thousands of clones, more than 75% of them detected once, and approximately 1.5% sits in the top ten. The time point here: pretreatment peripheral blood. Disease in patients was locally advanced or metastatic urothelial carcinoma. The clonotype comes from a man in his fifties with urothelial cancer. The specimen comprised PBMCs, sampled around atezolizumab (anti-PD-L1) treatment.

The CDR3 DNA sequence: TGTGCCAGCTCATTAAAGGGGTCGAACACTGAAGCTTTCTTT. Encoded protein: CASSLKGSNTEAFF. J is TRBJ1-1 and V is TRBV18; D might be TRBD1 (5 bases). CDR1 is KGHSH, CDR2 LQKENI, per germline. The germline V and J ends were trimmed by 5 bases and 1 base, with 11 bases remaining between them. The CDR3 covers 14 residues.